This T cell receptor (beta chain) derives from a study of blood T cells in healthy people across ages. Between the trimmed V and J ends, which lost 4 bases and 3 bases, there was a span of 14 bases. The CDR3 sequence is 15 residues long. The germline V gene has CDR1 SGHTA and CDR2 FQGNSA. This clonotype was seen ten or more times. The antigen is unknown. Findings and limits, study-wide: Considered underestimates were the diversity estimates obtained from one million T cells.

Through a sample-barcoded 5' primer and a J-beta primer mix, a second PCR was run for roughly 6 to 11 cycles. Individual samples furnished no less than 3 million CDR3-containing paired-end reads apiece. MiXCR was run by TCRdb on the 5' RACE reads, yielding one entry per CDR3 protein. The sample shows around 710,000 distinct CDR3 sequences, around 40% of them seen only once. The source is a woman aged 60-75 years in good health. Sequencing input: blood. V is TRBV7-2 and J is TRBJ2-3; weak D call: TRBD2 (5 bases). This chain's CDR3 is CASSSRLATTDTQYF. The CDR3 nucleotides read TGTGCCAGCAGCTCTAGGTTAGCGACAACAGATACGCAGTATTTT. The variable domain in full, completed from reference TRBV7-2 and TRBJ2-3, reads GAGVSQSPSNKVTEKGKDVELRCDPISGHTALYWYRQSLGQGLEFLIYFQGNSAPDKSGLPSDRFSAERTGGSVSTLTIQRTQQEDSAVYLCASSSRLATTDTQYFGPGTRLTVL.